What follows are 15 T cell receptor beta chains derived from one specimen sequenced in a study of blood T cell repertoires in COVID-19. The repertoire was sequenced with immunoSEQ multiplex PCR; TCRdb's copy has only in-frame clones and lacks some. Of about 300,000 clones in the sample, about nine tenths were seen once. Material for sequencing was peripheral blood. Source of these receptors: a woman younger than 45 with COVID-19, enrolled during active disease.

V usage is TRBV5-4 and J usage is TRBJ2-1, with D hard to call. Deletions cut 1 base from V and 2 bases from J, with 10 bases between. The CDR3 loop spans 15 amino acids. Germline V lookup: CDR1 SGHNT, CDR2 YYREEE (reference sequence). This CDR3 is CASSLWLVTYNEQFF. The CDR3 bases are TGTGCCAGCAGCTTGTGGCTGGTAACCTACAATGAGCAGTTCTTC.

This clone was found once. This chain connects TRBV3-1 (or the pseudogene TRBV3-2) to TRBJ1-2, with 10 bases identical to TRBD1. Germline trimming cut 4 bases from V and 8 bases from J; bases unmatched to any gene: 22. Germline V gene sequence: CDR1 LGHDT, CDR2 YNNKEL (reference sequence). The CDR3 runs 19 residues. CDR3 coding DNA: TGTGCCAGCAGCCTCGGCTTCACGCGGGACAGGGGCCCTTTCTGGGGCTACACCTTC. This encodes CASSLGFTRDRGPFWGYTF.

V and J are TRBV5-8 and TRBJ2-2; D uncertain. V lost 1 base to trimming and J lost 3 bases, with 7 bases between them. CDR3 length: 14 amino acids. Per the germline V gene, CDR1 is SGHTS and CDR2 is YDEGEE. The CDR3 bases are TGTGCCAGCAGCTTGAACTTTTACACCGGGGAGCTGTTTTTT. This translates into CASSLNFYTGELFF.

This chain uses TRBV28 with TRBJ1-5, with 7 bases identical to TRBD1. V was clipped by 7 bases and J by 4 bases; unmatched bases: 13. In germline, CDR1 is MDHEN, CDR2 SYDVKM. The CDR3 length is 16 residues. The CDR3 is CASTFRGLRGNQPQHF. As DNA, the CDR3 is TGTGCCAGCACCTTTAGGGGTCTCAGGGGGAATCAGCCCCAGCATTTT.

The V call is TRBV19, the J call TRBJ1-5; D may be TRBD1 (5 bases). V dropped 4 bases and J dropped 0 bases, with 19 bases sitting between them. This CDR3 spans 18 amino acids. Germline V gene data show CDR1 as LNHDA and CDR2 as SQIVND (reference sequence). The CDR3 region has the DNA TGTGCCAGTAGTACGGGGGTACAGCCAACATATAGCAATCAGCCCCAGCATTTT. Translating gives CASSTGVQPTYSNQPQHF.

This chain joins TRBV5-1 and TRBJ1-3; D not resolved. Germline CDR1 is SGHRS and CDR2 is YFSETQ. The CDR3 totals 14 residues. With 0 bases removed from V and 3 bases from J, the gap between germline ends came to 7 bases. The CDR3 coding sequence is TGCGCCAGCAGCTTGGAAGGAGTTGGAAACACCATATATTTT. Amino acids: CASSLEGVGNTIYF.

The chain employs TRBV19 and TRBJ2-2; D is uncertain. The CDR3 is 15 amino acids. CDR1 LNHDA and CDR2 SQIVND come from the germline V gene (reference sequence). Trimming stripped 7 bases from V and 2 bases from J, with 14 bases between. The CDR3: CASTPSEVNTGELFF. CDR3 coding DNA: TGTGCCAGTACCCCCTCCGAGGTTAACACCGGGGAGCTGTTTTTT.

The chain carries TRBV12-2 and TRBJ1-2; TRBD1 is taken as the D call from the table, unchecked against the DNA. TRBV12-2 has pseudogene status. The CDR3 extends over 16 amino acids. The CDR3 nucleotides are TGTGCAAGTCGCGCCGGGACAGGAGGGGTACACTATGGCTACACCTTC. It codes for CASRAGTGGVHYGYTF.

This clone was found once. The CDR3 DNA reads as TGCGCCAGCAGTCCCCGTGGGTCAGGGGGAACTGGGGCCAACGTCCTGACTTTC. Amino acids: CASSPRGSGGTGANVLTF. The rearrangement uses TRBV5-1 and TRBJ2-6, with 7 nucleotides matching TRBD1. The CDR3 runs to 18 residues. With 5 bases clipped from V and 2 bases from J, the junction kept 13 bases outside the gene matches. The germline gives CDR1 SGHRS, CDR2 YFSETQ.

The genes are TRBV2 and TRBJ2-1; 7 positions agree with TRBD1. J lost 2 bases, V lost 5 bases, and 6 bases had no gene match. CDR1 SNHLY and CDR2 FYNNEI come from the germline V gene. This CDR3 contains 15 residues. CDR3 residues: CASSRQGNTYNEQFF. For the CDR3, the DNA is TGTGCCAGCAGTCGACAGGGTAACACCTACAATGAGCAGTTCTTC.

The chain couples TRBV2 to TRBJ2-3; the match to TRBD2 covers 8 bases. There are 15 residues in the CDR3. The trim removed 8 bases at V and 6 bases at J, leaving 13 bases unmatched. From germline, CDR1 is SNHLY and CDR2 FYNNEI. The CDR3 DNA reads TGTGCCAGCTGCCCTACTAGCGGCCGGGGGGATACGCAGTATTTT. It codes for CASCPTSGRGDTQYF.

The chain has TRBV3-1 (or the pseudogene TRBV3-2) and TRBJ2-1; 8 bases agree with TRBD2. Trimming took 5 bases from V and 4 from J; bases not matched to a gene: 10. CDR3 length: 16 residues. Per germline, CDR1 LGHDT and CDR2 YNNKEL (reference sequence). The CDR3 nucleotides are TGTGCCAGCAGCTATCTCGGGGGGGACATATACAATGAGCAGTTCTTC. Its translation: CASSYLGGDIYNEQFF.

The count of this clone is one. CDR3 DNA sequence: TGTGCCAGTAGTATTTCCCCGTACACCGGGGAGCTGTTTTTT. This translates into CASSISPYTGELFF. The V gene is TRBV19, the J gene TRBJ2-2; D is unresolved. Germline loops: CDR1 LNHDA, CDR2 SQIVND (reference sequence). This CDR3 is 14 amino acids long. The germline V and J ends were trimmed by 3 bases and 3 bases, with 8 bases remaining between them.

The gene calls are TRBV19 and TRBJ1-5; TRBD1 agrees at 8 bases. The V gene end was trimmed by 10 bases and the J gene end by 2 bases; junction bases not matched to a gene: 10. This CDR3 has 15 amino acids. The germline V gene has CDR1 LNHDA and CDR2 SQIVND (reference sequence). CDR3 in amino acids: CATHRDRGGNQPQHF. The CDR3 region has the DNA TGTGCCACCCATCGAGACAGGGGTGGCAATCAGCCCCAGCATTTT. Variable domain in full (rest from reference TRBV19 and TRBJ1-5): DGGITQSPKYLFRKEGQNVTLSCEQNLNHDAMYWYRQDPGQGLRLIYYSQIVNDFQKGDIAEGYSVSREKKESFPLTVTSAQKNPTAFYLCATHRDRGGNQPQHFGDGTRLSIL.

The rearrangement joins TRBV28 to TRBJ1-2; 10 bases align to TRBD1. Germline assignment: CDR1 MDHEN and CDR2 SYDVKM. The CDR3 is made up of 14 amino acids. V shed 7 bases and J 3 bases; nucleotides not matched to a gene: 5. The CDR3 spells CASNPGQGYYGYTF. The CDR3 coding sequence is TGTGCCAGCAATCCGGGACAGGGGTACTATGGCTACACCTTC.